Listed below are T cell receptor beta chains from one sample, sequenced in a study of T cells in localized non-small cell lung cancer. The data were produced by immunoSEQ multiplex PCR, yet TCRdb's version contains in-frame clones alone and is incomplete. In the table there are about 1,800 clones, around two fifths of which are singletons. The sample was lung tumor tissue, taken before any cancer treatment. The origin of the receptors is a woman aged 40-69 years with stage I lung adenocarcinoma. The CDR3 runs from the conserved cysteine through the conserved F or W. Size is stated for part of the rows, as once, few or many counts, or as a class when the clone is expanded.

v_gene,j_gene,abundance,CDR3aa
TRBV6-8,TRBJ1-1,few,CATRAGDGGTEAFF
TRBV9,TRBJ2-4,NA,CASGLLAGLGNIQYF
TRBV9,TRBJ2-7,NA,CASSVGSVYEQYF
TRBV6-8,TRBJ1-1,large,CASSKGQLNTEAFF
TRBV11-3,TRBJ2-4,NA,CASSVSRGAKNIQYF
TRBV14,TRBJ2-1,NA,CASSQNFGPGAQFF
TRBV29-1,TRBJ2-3,NA,CSASLAVPADTQYF
TRBV11-3,TRBJ1-1,NA,CASSPLTEAFTEAFF
TRBV6-8,TRBJ1-4,few,CASSAAQNEKLFF
TRBV14,TRBJ1-2,NA,CASSRDRMYGYTF
TRBV29-1,TRBJ1-1,NA,CSVEGTTYSGVTEAFF
TRBV18,TRBJ2-1,NA,CASSLSGGASNEQFF
TRBV30,TRBJ2-7,NA,CAWKPDHYEQYF
TRBV6-8,TRBJ1-1,few,CAIYGRVAEAFF
TRBV6-8,TRBJ1-1,few,CATLPSMGGTEAFF
TRBV9,TRBJ2-5,few,CASSLGRGQETQYF
TRBV19,TRBJ1-2,NA,CASSKTENYGYTF
TRBV6-8,TRBJ2-5,NA,CASSFRLQETQYF
TRBV19,TRBJ1-1,NA,CASSADRRRNTEAFF
TRBV12-5,TRBJ2-7,few,CASTPPGQGDEQYF
TRBV12-5,TRBJ1-2,NA,CASGLVPDSRTNYGYTF
TRBV4-1,TRBJ2-3,NA,CASSQGGASTDTQYF
TRBV11-3,TRBJ1-1,few,CASSSSQELRGPEAFF
TRBV28,TRBJ1-2,few,CASSLGGQGGYTF
TRBV10-1,TRBJ1-3,NA,CATQESSGNTIYF
TRBV9,TRBJ1-4,NA,CASRWTGVREKLFF
TRBV25-1,TRBJ2-5,NA,CASSASDTETQYF
TRBV30,TRBJ1-6,once,CAWRLDRFNSPLHF
TRBV6-8,TRBJ2-4,few,CASGTSGVNLNDIQYF
TRBV19,TRBJ2-7,NA,CASSTRTGPFDEQYF
TRBV6-8,TRBJ2-5,few,CASSFARTGGSQTQYF
TRBV10-2,TRBJ2-1,few,CASSTSGGSYNEQFF
TRBV30,TRBJ1-6,NA,CAWSSGAGPLHF
TRBV7-2,TRBJ1-1,medium-sized,CASSLTRISEAFF
TRBV11-3,TRBJ1-1,large,CASSPLGTQNTEAFF
TRBV6-8,TRBJ2-2,medium-sized,CASSEQGALGELFF
TRBV2,TRBJ2-2,NA,CASSTGLGGTGELFF
TRBV6-8,TRBJ1-2,few,CATTLQGAQGYGYTF
TRBV30,TRBJ1-5,NA,CAWSRAHNQPQHF
TRBV11-3,TRBJ1-5,medium-sized,CASSLDSGTPNQPQHF
TRBV7-7,TRBJ1-4,NA,CASSFGQGPNEKLFF
TRBV6-8,TRBJ2-7,few,CASSYSAGYEQYF
TRBV14,TRBJ2-6,hyperexpanded,CASSHRESGANVLTF
TRBV1,TRBJ1-2,NA,CASSQGQRGYGYTF
TRBV19,TRBJ1-1,NA,CASSISGDSNTEAFF
TRBV9,TRBJ2-7,NA,CASSGRDRGAEQYF
TRBV6-8,TRBJ2-7,NA,CASSAGQGSYEQYF